This T cell receptor (beta chain) derives from a study of T cells in Graves' hyperthyroidism and ophthalmopathy. Study-wide results and limits: By a 13 V-J model, ophthalmopathy was set apart from stable hyperthyroidism.

Amplification of TCR beta CDR3 regions was performed using RNA transcripts as template. An initial round of RT-PCR targeting the TCR CDR3 relied on the HTBI primer set. Using its own MiXCR run on the multiplex PCR reads, TCRdb lists one record per CDR3 protein. This table holds a few hundred thousand distinct CDR3 sequences, roughly 46% found once. The V end lost 3 bases, the J end lost 5 bases, and 13 bases lay between the germline ends. This CDR3 has 13 residues. Germline-derived CDR1 and CDR2 are DFQATT and SNEGSKA (reference sequence). This clonotype was counted a few times. Its antigen remains unidentified. Graves' hyperthyroidism qualified as stable when ophthalmopathy did not progress within 18 months. Based on clinical symptoms, serum thyroxine and TRAb, thyroid ultrasound and orbital computed tomography, diagnoses were reached.

Sequenced sample: peripheral blood or thyroid tissue (not recorded which). This receptor was obtained from a woman between 18 and 29 years old with Graves' hyperthyroidism. J is TRBJ2-5 and V is TRBV20-1; D is possibly TRBD1 or TRBD2 (5 bases each). In DNA form, the CDR3 reads TGCAGTGCTAGTAGGCAAGGGGAGGAGACCCAGTACTTC. It codes for CSASRQGEETQYF.